This T cell receptor (beta chain) was documented in a study of CD4+ T cells in melanoma. About this clone: The target antigen is unknown.

The CDR3 has 13 amino acids. The junction had 9 bases not matched to a gene; V was cut back by 4 bases and J by 9 bases. Germline lookup yields CDR1 SGHRS and CDR2 YFSETQ. Study observations and caveats: A reported correlation linked neoantigen-specific CD4+ T cells to CD8+, macrophage and B cell function.

Sequenced by immunoSEQ multiplex PCR; TCRdb stores in-frame clones only, minus some. Of roughly 12,000 clones listed, approximately 71% are singletons. Sequenced input: cells from a culture (not recorded whether cultured in vitro). The receptor comes from a human donor with melanoma. The V and J genes are TRBV5-1 and TRBJ1-2; 7 nucleotides align to TRBD1. CDR3 sequence reads: CASSPGTADRYTF. For the CDR3, the DNA is TGCGCCAGCAGCCCCGGGACAGCCGATCGCTACACCTTC.